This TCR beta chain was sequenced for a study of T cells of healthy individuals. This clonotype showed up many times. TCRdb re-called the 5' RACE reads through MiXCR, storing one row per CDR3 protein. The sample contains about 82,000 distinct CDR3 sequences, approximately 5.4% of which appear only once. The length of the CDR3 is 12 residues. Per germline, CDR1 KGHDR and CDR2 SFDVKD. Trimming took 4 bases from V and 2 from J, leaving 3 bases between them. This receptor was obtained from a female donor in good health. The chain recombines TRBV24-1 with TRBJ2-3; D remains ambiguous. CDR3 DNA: TGTGCCACCAGTGACTACACAGATACGCAGTATTTT. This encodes CATSDYTDTQYF.